Below, 2 T cell receptor beta chains from the same sample are listed, as sequenced in a study of T cell clonality in common variable immunodeficiency. The protocol was immunoSEQ multiplex PCR, while the TCRdb copy is restricted to in-frame clones and leaves out a portion. The sample contains approximately 40,000 clones, none occurring once; less than 11% lies in the top ten. Material for sequencing was peripheral blood mononuclear cells. The origin of the receptors is a person aged 18 to 75 in good health.

This clone was recorded at least ten times. The read ends 3 residues before the CDR3 terminus; that terminus is restored from the germline J gene. The V gene is TRBV5-1, the J gene TRBJ2-1; TRBD2 matches at 7 bases. Germline assignment: CDR1 SGHRS and CDR2 YFSETQ. This CDR3 has 15 residues. The V gene end was trimmed by 5 bases and the J gene end by 4 bases; junction bases not matched to a gene: 9. The covered CDR3 bases are TGCGCCAGCAGGTTCCGGGACTATGAGTACAATGAG. As protein: CASRFRDYEYNE. The full-length CDR3 reads as CASRFRDYEYNEQFF.

This clone was counted ten times or more. The CDR3 region is CASSISDSSYEQYF. Incomplete CDR3 DNA: TGTGCCAGTAGTATTTCGGACAGCTCCTACGAG. The chain links TRBV19 to TRBJ2-7, with D perhaps matching TRBD1 (6 bases). Read sequence stops 3 residues before the CDR3 end, and the germline J gene provides the missing end. The germline V gene encodes CDR1 LNHDA and CDR2 SQIVND (reference sequence). The CDR3 is 14 amino acids. Trimming shortened V by 3 bases and J by 0 bases, and 9 bases separated the two germline ends.